The rows below give T cell receptor beta chains drawn from one sample of a study of cytomegalovirus exposure and HLA in healthy donors. Data came from immunoSEQ multiplex PCR; TCRdb stores just in-frame clones and leaves some out. In the table there are 150,000 to 200,000 clones, 70% to 80% of which are singletons. The sample comprised PBMCs. The receptors come from a man between 25 and 39 years old in good health and CMV-seropositive. CDR3s include the opening cysteine and the closing phenylalanine or tryptophan. D genes are given only for firm matches. Some rows have no size entry. The others give once, few or many, or a class for an expanded clone.

D	V	J	size	CDR3	DNA
TRBD2	TRBV6-5	TRBJ2-7	NA	CASSYSKRGGVYEQYF	TGTGCCAGCAGTTACTCGAAGCGGGGGGGCGTTTACGAGCAGTACTTC
TRBD1	TRBV5-1	TRBJ2-5	few	CASSLGQGGQETQYF	TGCGCCAGCAGCTTGGGACAGGGGGGCCAAGAGACCCAGTACTTC
NA	TRBV30	TRBJ2-7	NA	CAWSPLGGAGFHEQYF	TGTGCCTGGAGTCCCCTTGGGGGGGCTGGCTTTCACGAGCAGTACTTC
TRBD1	TRBV27	TRBJ1-5	NA	CASSRDSAGQGPQHF	TGTGCCAGCAGCAGGGACAGCGCCGGTCAAGGGCCCCAGCATTTT
NA	TRBV27	TRBJ1-1	NA	CASSLSARAGTEAFF	TGTGCCAGCAGTTTATCGGCCAGGGCCGGCACTGAAGCTTTCTTT
TRBD1	TRBV11-2	TRBJ2-7	once	CASSFTGGQYF	TGTGCCAGCAGCTTTACAGGGGGACAGTACTTC
TRBD1	TRBV9	TRBJ2-7	NA	CASSVTGTGYEQYF	TGTGCCAGCAGCGTAACCGGGACAGGCTACGAGCAGTACTTC
NA	TRBV28	TRBJ1-5	NA	CASSFFSGQEHQPQHF	TGTGCCAGCAGTTTTTTTTCGGGACAAGAACATCAGCCCCAGCATTTT
TRBD2	TRBV28	TRBJ2-3	few	CASSSGGAPDTQYF	TGTGCCAGCAGTAGCGGGGGGGCCCCAGATACGCAGTATTTT
NA	TRBV15	TRBJ1-1	few	CATSRAPGGPEAFF	TGTGCCACCAGCAGAGCCCCGGGGGGGCCTGAAGCTTTCTTT
NA	TRBV7-9	TRBJ2-1	NA	CASSAPTGSSYNEQFF	TGTGCCAGCAGCGCACCGACAGGTAGCTCCTACAATGAGCAGTTCTTC
NA	TRBV2	TRBJ2-1	NA	CASSDTGNNEQFF	TGTGCCAGCAGTGATACAGGGAACAATGAGCAGTTCTTC
TRBD1	TRBV6-1	TRBJ1-2	NA	CASRTTGTDYGYTF	TGTGCCAGCAGGACAACCGGGACAGACTATGGCTACACCTTC
TRBD1	TRBV27	TRBJ1-2	NA	CAARQGSGYTF	TGTGCCGCCCGACAGGGGTCTGGCTACACCTTC
NA	TRBV7-3	TRBJ2-3	few	CASSLGSTDTQYF	TGTGCCAGCAGCTTAGGCAGCACAGATACGCAGTATTTT
TRBD1	TRBV5-6	TRBJ2-2	NA	CASGTGFNTGELFF	TGTGCCAGCGGGACAGGGTTTAACACCGGGGAGCTGTTTTTT
TRBD2	TRBV29-1	TRBJ2-1	NA	CSVEQTAGGPGNEQFF	TGCAGCGTTGAACAGACAGCGGGGGGGCCTGGAAATGAGCAGTTCTTC
NA	TRBV4-2	TRBJ2-1	NA	CASSQSTSSYNEQFF	TGTGCCAGCAGCCAATCGACATCCTCCTACAATGAGCAGTTCTTC
TRBD2	TRBV7-2	TRBJ2-3	NA	CASSPRGSGGDTQYF	TGTGCCAGCAGCCCCCGGGGTAGCGGGGGGGATACGCAGTATTTT
TRBD1	TRBV27	TRBJ1-1	NA	CASGHRGRSTEAFF	TGTGCCAGCGGCCACAGGGGTCGTTCCACTGAAGCTTTCTTT
NA	TRBV6-1	TRBJ1-1	NA	CASTPNMNTEAFF	TGTGCCAGCACGCCAAACATGAACACTGAAGCTTTCTTT
NA	TRBV14	TRBJ2-3	once	CASSPRYGGASDTQYF	TGTGCCAGCAGCCCAAGATATGGGGGCGCATCAGATACGCAGTATTTT